These 2 T cell receptor beta chains originate from one sample sequenced in a study of shared T cell receptors in the human thymus. Assay: immunoSEQ multiplex PCR; the TCRdb copy retains only in-frame clones and omits some. Of 720,000 or so clones listed, approximately 83% are singletons. The same sample was also studied in work on human thymus T cells.

Input material: thymocytes. These receptors originate from a girl under three years old with a congenital heart defect.

The table lists this clone with a few counts. The J gene is TRBJ1-1, the V gene TRBV4-3, with 7 bases that match TRBD1. Germline V lookup: CDR1 LGHNA, CDR2 YSLEER. V gave up 8 bases and J gave up 0 bases; unmatched junction bases: 9. This CDR3 comprises 15 residues. The CDR3 is CASSWTGLMNTEAFF. CDR3 nucleotide sequence: TGCGCCAGCTCGTGGACAGGCCTGATGAACACTGAAGCTTTCTTT.

The chain recombines TRBV2 with TRBJ2-3; TRBD2 is a possible D gene (5 bases). The V and J ends lost 3 bases and 5 bases respectively, with 9 bases between them. The CDR3 runs 13 residues. CDR1 and CDR2 (germline): SNHLY, FYNNEI. DNA of the CDR3: TGTGCCAGCAGTGAGCTAGCTGAAGATACGCAGTATTTT. Its protein product is CASSELAEDTQYF. The whole variable domain, filled in from reference TRBV2 and TRBJ2-3, reads EPEVTQTPSHQVTQMGQEVILRCVPISNHLYFYWYRQILGQKVEFLVSFYNNEISEKSEIFDDQFSVERPDGSNFTLKIRSTKLEDSAMYFCASSELAEDTQYFGPGTRLTVL.